This entry lists 15 T cell receptor beta chains sequenced from one sample in a study of somatic mutations in cytotoxic T cells in rheumatoid arthritis. Assay used: immunoSEQ multiplex PCR; TCRdb lists only in-frame clones, some missing. The table includes roughly 30,000 clones, approximately 78% detected once. Sequencing was carried out using CD8+ T cells sorted from blood. The receptor set was obtained from an adult with rheumatoid arthritis.

This chain connects TRBV19 to TRBJ1-4, with 9 bases matching TRBD1. The germline V gene has CDR1 LNHDA and CDR2 SQIVND (reference sequence). The CDR3 length is 16 residues. After removal of 7 bases from V and 0 bases from J, the junction contained 6 bases not matched to a gene. In nucleotides, the CDR3 is TGTGCCAGTAAAACAGGGGGCCGGACAACTAATGAAAAACTGTTTTTT. Encoded protein: CASKTGGRTTNEKLFF. Looking up the rest from reference TRBV19 and TRBJ1-4 gives the full variable domain: DGGITQSPKYLFRKEGQNVTLSCEQNLNHDAMYWYRQDPGQGLRLIYYSQIVNDFQKGDIAEGYSVSREKKESFPLTVTSAQKNPTAFYLCASKTGGRTTNEKLFFGSGTQLSVL.

The chain has TRBV5-4 and TRBJ1-1; D is perhaps TRBD1 (5 bases). Germline V gene data show CDR1 as SGHNT and CDR2 as YYREEE (reference sequence). The CDR3 consists of 12 residues. V dropped 2 bases and J dropped 5 bases, with 7 bases sitting between them. This chain's CDR3 is CASSFRGTEAFF. CDR3 DNA: TGTGCCAGCAGCTTCCGGGGGACTGAAGCTTTCTTT.

This clone was observed a single time. The rearrangement uses TRBV6-5 and TRBJ1-6; maybe TRBD1 (5 bases). The germline CDR1 and CDR2 sequences are MNHEY and SVGAGI. The CDR3 runs 13 residues. Trimming removed 7 bases from V and 10 bases from J, with 14 bases in between. Here the CDR3 DNA reads TGTGCCAGCACTCCGGGGGTTATGTCACCCCTCCACTTT. It translates to CASTPGVMSPLHF.

CDR3 in DNA: TGTGCCATCAGATCGACAGGGGGCATTGAAGCTTTCTTT. This codes for CAIRSTGGIEAFF. The genes are TRBV6-1 and TRBJ1-1; TRBD1 matches at 10 bases. The ends lost 10 bases at V and 7 bases at J; junction bases unmatched: 9. The CDR3 totals 13 residues. From germline, CDR1 is MNHNS and CDR2 SASEGT.

The chain joins TRBV6-1 to TRBJ2-7; no clear D. The germline V and J ends were trimmed by 5 bases and 4 bases, with 9 bases remaining between them. The CDR3 spans 12 residues. Germline V CDR1 and CDR2: MNHNS, SASEGT. The CDR3 DNA reads TGTGCCAGCAGTCGATGGTGGTACGAGCAGTACTTC. It yields the protein CASSRWWYEQYF.

The chain couples TRBV4-2 to TRBJ1-5; D may be TRBD1 (5 bases). Germline values: CDR1 LGHNA, CDR2 YNFKEQ. V lost 0 bases to trimming and J lost 6 bases, with 15 bases between them. CDR3 length: 16 amino acids. The CDR3 region is CASSQDHGGGSQPQHF. The CDR3 DNA reads as TGTGCCAGCAGCCAAGATCACGGGGGTGGGAGTCAGCCCCAGCATTTT.

V is TRBV5-1 and J is TRBJ2-1; D remains unclear. With 3 bases removed from V and 0 bases from J, the gap between germline ends came to 10 bases. The CDR3 runs 15 residues. The germline CDR1 and CDR2 sequences are SGHRS and YFSETQ. CDR3 region: CASSSTSHSYNEQFF. The CDR3 nucleotides are TGCGCCAGCAGCTCTACCTCACACTCCTACAATGAGCAGTTCTTC.

The genes are TRBV12-5 and TRBJ2-2; 9 bases agree with TRBD1. The CDR3 length is 20 residues. J lost 3 bases, V lost 0 bases, and 14 bases had no gene match. Germline lookup yields CDR1 LGHNT and CDR2 FRNRAP. The CDR3 loop is CASGLVLRGTGSSDTGELFF. The DNA for the CDR3 is TGTGCTAGTGGTTTGGTACTCCGCGGGACAGGGAGTTCGGACACCGGGGAGCTGTTTTTT. The full variable domain, its missing parts supplied by reference TRBV12-5 and TRBJ2-2, is DARVTQTPRHKVTEMGQEVTMRCQPILGHNTVFWYRQTMMQGLELLAYFRNRAPLDDSGMPKDRFSAEMPDATLATLKIQPSEPRDSAVYFCASGLVLRGTGSSDTGELFFGEGSRLTVL.

V is TRBV29-1 and J is TRBJ2-7; D is possibly TRBD2 (6 bases). The CDR3 runs 13 residues. Germline CDR1 is SQVTM and CDR2 is ANQGSEA. Trimming left V 6 bases short and J 7 bases short, with 19 bases between. CDR3 in amino acids: CSVSGDPVGEQYF. The CDR3 DNA reads as TGCAGCGTCTCGGGGGACCCTGTGGGGGAGCAGTACTTC.

This sequence joins TRBV7-9 and TRBJ2-3; D tentatively fits TRBD1 or TRBD2 (5 bases each). The germline V gene has CDR1 SEHNR and CDR2 FQNEAQ (reference sequence). The CDR3 contains 16 residues. Trimming took 4 bases from V and 0 from J, leaving 14 bases between them. In DNA form, the CDR3 reads TGTGCCAGCAGCTCCTGGGACGGACCTAGCACAGATACGCAGTATTTT. It encodes CASSSWDGPSTDTQYF.

CDR3 loop: CASSYSTAQETQYF. The CDR3 DNA is TGTGCCAGCAGTTACTCGACAGCCCAAGAGACCCAGTACTTC. The J gene is TRBJ2-5, the V gene TRBV6-5, with a weak D call TRBD1 (5 bases). The CDR3 sequence is 14 residues long. The V gene lost 0 bases and the J gene lost 1 base, with 6 bases spanning the gap. Germline CDR1 reads MNHEY; CDR2 reads SVGAGI.

The V call is TRBV19, the J call TRBJ2-7; 8 positions agree with TRBD2. Germline trimming cut 3 bases from V and 0 bases from J; bases unmatched to any gene: 1. CDR3 length: 14 amino acids. Germline lookup yields CDR1 LNHDA and CDR2 SQIVND (reference sequence). For the CDR3, the DNA is TGTGCCAGTAGTATCAGCGGGAGCTCCTACGAGCAGTACTTC. Its protein is CASSISGSSYEQYF.

This chain connects TRBV7-6 to TRBJ2-1, with 8 bases matching TRBD1. CDR1 and CDR2 (germline): SGHVS, FNYEAQ. The CDR3 sequence is 13 residues long. The J segment lost 8 bases and the V segment lost 5 bases, leaving 5 bases of the junction unmatched. CDR3 nucleotides: TGTGCCAGCAGCCAGGGGGCCGGGGATGAGCAGTTCTTC. Translated: CASSQGAGDEQFF. The entire variable domain, with the rest obtained from reference TRBV7-6 and TRBJ2-1, is as follows: GAGVSQSPRYKVTKRGQDVALRCDPISGHVSLYWYRQALGQGPEFLTYFNYEAQQDKSGLPNDRFSAERPEGSISTLTIQRTEQRDSAMYRCASSQGAGDEQFFGPGTRLTVL.

The rearrangement links TRBV7-9 to TRBJ2-3; 8 bases line up with TRBD2. In germline, CDR1 is SEHNR, CDR2 FQNEAQ (reference sequence). V shed 4 bases, J shed 0 bases, and the junction held 9 bases outside the gene matches. This CDR3 spans 17 amino acids. The CDR3 region has the DNA TGTGCCAGCAGCTCCCACGGGAGGGCCCGTAGCACAGATACGCAGTATTTT. As protein: CASSSHGRARSTDTQYF.

CDR3 residues: CASSQVYPGNMNTEAFF. DNA for the CDR3: TGCGCCAGCAGCCAAGTTTACCCCGGGAACATGAACACTGAAGCTTTCTTT. The chain uses TRBV4-3 and TRBJ1-1; D is undetermined. V was shortened by 1 base and J by 0 bases, with 15 bases between the two germline ends. The CDR3 is 17 amino acids. Germline loops: CDR1 LGHNA, CDR2 YSLEER.